These 5 T cell receptor beta chains were all obtained from the same sample, sequenced in a study of control samples from healthy donors and cancer patients. Using immunoSEQ multiplex PCR, the repertoire was profiled, and TCRdb retains in-frame clones only, with some absent. The profile shows around 55,000 clones, roughly 95% of them singletons. Source material: blood. The source of these receptors is a young woman in good health.

The chain joins TRBV18 to TRBJ2-7; TRBD2 aligns across 8 bases. The germline gives CDR1 KGHSH, CDR2 LQKENI. V shed 4 bases and J 2 bases; nucleotides not matched to a gene: 1. The CDR3 sequence is 13 residues long. The CDR3 here is CASSLGLAYEQYF. The CDR3 nucleotides are TGTGCCAGCTCACTGGGACTAGCCTACGAGCAGTACTTC.

The rearrangement uses TRBV29-1 and TRBJ2-2, with TRBD1 identical over 9 bases. CDR1 is SQVTM, CDR2 ANQGSEA, per germline. CDR3 length equals 16 residues. Trimming cost V 4 bases and J 0 bases; bases outside gene matches: 6. Here the CDR3 DNA reads TGCAGCGTTGTACCCCGGGACAGGGCGAACACCGGGGAGCTGTTTTTT. Amino acids: CSVVPRDRANTGELFF.

The chain recombines TRBV7-2 with TRBJ2-7, with D uncertain. The germline V gene has CDR1 SGHTA and CDR2 FQGNSA. Trimming took off 5 bases at V and 4 bases at J, with 6 bases between the two ends. This CDR3 comprises 11 residues. The CDR3 coding sequence is TGTGCCAGCAGCCCCGCGTACGAGCAGTACTTC. Its translation: CASSPAYEQYF. Based on the CDR3 plus reference TRBV7-2 and TRBJ2-7, the full variable domain is GAGVSQSPSNKVTEKGKDVELRCDPISGHTALYWYRQSLGQGLEFLIYFQGNSAPDKSGLPSDRFSAERTGGSVSTLTIQRTQQEDSAVYLCASSPAYEQYFGPGTRLTVT.

The chain joins TRBV2 to TRBJ1-1, with D possibly matching TRBD1 (5 bases). The CDR3 runs to 16 residues. Germline CDR1 SNHLY, CDR2 FYNNEI. V was trimmed by 7 bases and J by 4 bases, leaving 22 bases between them. The CDR3 sequence is CASIRSGGGKGTEAFF. CDR3 sequence (DNA): TGTGCCAGCATCCGGTCGGGTGGGGGTAAAGGCACTGAAGCTTTCTTT.

This clone was seen only once. The V call is TRBV6-5, the J call TRBJ1-6; 11 bases fit TRBD1. Germline V lookup: CDR1 MNHEY, CDR2 SVGAGI. The CDR3 is 15 amino acids. J lost 9 bases, V lost 6 bases, and 7 bases had no gene match. The CDR3 loop is CASSDTGTGGSPLHF. CDR3 bases: TGTGCCAGCAGCGATACCGGGACAGGGGGTTCACCCCTCCACTTT.